This T cell receptor beta chain derives from a study of CD8 T cells in Susac syndrome. Study in general: At the time of blood draw, patients with Susac syndrome were therapy-naive, receiving corticosteroids, or receiving intravenous immunoglobulin alone.

CD8+ and CD4+ T cells from blood underwent TCR beta sequencing, which was carried out in a high-throughput format. As judged by recently defined diagnostic criteria, patients with Susac syndrome had definite or probable disease. Looked up from germline, CDR1 is DFQATT and CDR2 is SNEGSKA (reference sequence). The CDR3 runs to 12 residues. RNA amounts of roughly 0.45 to 1 ug underwent reverse transcription with random hexamers. By means of immunoSEQ multiplex PCR, TCR beta CDR3 spanning 54 Vbeta and 13 Jbeta underwent amplification. TCRdb re-called the immunoSEQ multiplex PCR reads through MiXCR, storing one row per CDR3 protein. The sample lists 85,000 to 130,000 distinct CDR3 sequences; approximately 94% were seen once.

The sequence was obtained from a human donor with Susac syndrome. Source material: CD8+ T cells from PBMCs. The genes are TRBV20-1 and TRBJ1-2; D not resolved. The CDR3 DNA follows: TGCAGCGCCCCCGCGGGAAAGGATGGCTACACCTTC. Protein sequence: CSAPAGKDGYTF.